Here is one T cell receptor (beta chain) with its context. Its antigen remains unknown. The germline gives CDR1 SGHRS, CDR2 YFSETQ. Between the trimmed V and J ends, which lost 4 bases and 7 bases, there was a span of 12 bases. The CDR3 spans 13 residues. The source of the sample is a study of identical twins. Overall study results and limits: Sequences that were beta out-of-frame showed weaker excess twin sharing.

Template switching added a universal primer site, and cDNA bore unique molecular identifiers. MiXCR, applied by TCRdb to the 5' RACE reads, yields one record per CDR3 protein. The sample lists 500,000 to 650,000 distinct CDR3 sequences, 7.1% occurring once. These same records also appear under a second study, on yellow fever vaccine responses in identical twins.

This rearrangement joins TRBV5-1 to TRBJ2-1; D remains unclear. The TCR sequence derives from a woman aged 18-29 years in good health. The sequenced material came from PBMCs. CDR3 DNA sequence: TGCGCCAGCAGCGCGGTGAGTGGGAATGAGCAGTTCTTC. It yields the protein CASSAVSGNEQFF.